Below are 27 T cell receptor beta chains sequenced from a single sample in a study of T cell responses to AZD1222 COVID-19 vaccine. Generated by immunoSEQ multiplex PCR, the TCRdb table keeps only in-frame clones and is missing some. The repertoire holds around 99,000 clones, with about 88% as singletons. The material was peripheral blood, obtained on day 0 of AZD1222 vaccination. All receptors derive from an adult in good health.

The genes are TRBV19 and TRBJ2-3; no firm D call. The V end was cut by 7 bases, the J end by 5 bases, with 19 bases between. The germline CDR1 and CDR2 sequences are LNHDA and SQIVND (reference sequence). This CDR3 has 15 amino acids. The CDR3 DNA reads TGTGCCAGTACCCCCTCAGGAGAGGTGGGAGATACGCAGTATTTT. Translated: CASTPSGEVGDTQYF. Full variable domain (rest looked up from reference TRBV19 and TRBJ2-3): DGGITQSPKYLFRKEGQNVTLSCEQNLNHDAMYWYRQDPGQGLRLIYYSQIVNDFQKGDIAEGYSVSREKKESFPLTVTSAQKNPTAFYLCASTPSGEVGDTQYFGPGTRLTVL.

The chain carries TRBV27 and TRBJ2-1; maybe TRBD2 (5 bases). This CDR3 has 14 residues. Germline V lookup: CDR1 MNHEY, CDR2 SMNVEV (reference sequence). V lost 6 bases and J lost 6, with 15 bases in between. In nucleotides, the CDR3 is TGTGCCAGCAGCTTCCCGGGAAGATCCAATGAGCAGTTCTTC. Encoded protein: CASSFPGRSNEQFF.

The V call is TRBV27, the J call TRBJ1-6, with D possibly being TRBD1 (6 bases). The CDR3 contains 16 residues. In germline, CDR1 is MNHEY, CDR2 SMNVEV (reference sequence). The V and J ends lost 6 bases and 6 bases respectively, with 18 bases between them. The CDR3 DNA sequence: TGTGCCAGCAGCTCTGCCGGACAGAGGGTTAATTCACCCCTCCACTTT. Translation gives CASSSAGQRVNSPLHF.

Here the CDR3 DNA reads TGTGCCAGCAGCAAACGGGGCAGAGGCTCCAATCAGCCCCAGCATTTT. It encodes CASSKRGRGSNQPQHF. The rearrangement joins TRBV21-1 to TRBJ1-5. TRBV21-1 is flagged as a pseudogene. The CDR3 runs to 16 residues.

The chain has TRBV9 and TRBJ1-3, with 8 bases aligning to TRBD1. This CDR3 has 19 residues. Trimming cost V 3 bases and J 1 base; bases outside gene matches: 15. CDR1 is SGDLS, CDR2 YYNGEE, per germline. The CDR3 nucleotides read TGTGCCAGCAGCGCCGGCCCTCGGGACAGGCTCCTGTCTGGAAACACCATATATTTT. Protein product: CASSAGPRDRLLSGNTIYF.

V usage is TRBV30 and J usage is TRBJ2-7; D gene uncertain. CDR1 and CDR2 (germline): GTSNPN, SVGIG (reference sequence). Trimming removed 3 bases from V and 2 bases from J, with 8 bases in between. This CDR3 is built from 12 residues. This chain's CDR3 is CAWRLGTYEQYF. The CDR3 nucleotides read TGTGCCTGGAGGCTGGGGACCTACGAGCAGTACTTC.

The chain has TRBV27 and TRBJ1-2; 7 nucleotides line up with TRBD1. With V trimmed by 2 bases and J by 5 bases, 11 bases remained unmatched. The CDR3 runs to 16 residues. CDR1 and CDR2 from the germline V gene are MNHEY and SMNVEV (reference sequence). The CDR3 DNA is TGTGCCAGCAGTTTAGCCCGACAGGGCCAGGGATATGGCTACACCTTC. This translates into CASSLARQGQGYGYTF.

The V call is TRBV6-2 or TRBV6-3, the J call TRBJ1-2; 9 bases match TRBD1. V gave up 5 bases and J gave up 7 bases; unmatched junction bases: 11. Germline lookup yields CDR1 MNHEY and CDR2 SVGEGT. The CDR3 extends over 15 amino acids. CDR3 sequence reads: CASSLYPGTGSGYTF. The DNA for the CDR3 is TGTGCCAGCAGTCTCTACCCCGGGACAGGGAGTGGCTACACCTTC.

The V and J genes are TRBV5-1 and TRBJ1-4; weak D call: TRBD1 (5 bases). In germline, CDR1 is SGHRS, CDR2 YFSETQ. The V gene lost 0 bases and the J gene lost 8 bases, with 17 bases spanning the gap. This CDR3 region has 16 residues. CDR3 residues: CASSLGGTSQGEKLFF. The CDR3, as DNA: TGCGCCAGCAGCTTGGGGGGCACCTCCCAGGGAGAAAAACTGTTTTTT.

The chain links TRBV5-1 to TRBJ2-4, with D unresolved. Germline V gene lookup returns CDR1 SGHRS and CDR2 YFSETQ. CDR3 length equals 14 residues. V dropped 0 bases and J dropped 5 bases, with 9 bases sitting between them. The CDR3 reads CASSLGDLQNIQYF. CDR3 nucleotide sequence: TGCGCCAGCAGCTTGGGAGACCTACAAAACATTCAGTACTTC. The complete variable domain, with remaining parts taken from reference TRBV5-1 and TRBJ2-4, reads KAGVTQTPRYLIKTRGQQVTLSCSPISGHRSVSWYQQTPGQGLQFLFEYFSETQRNKGNFPGRFSGRQFSNSRSEMNVSTLELGDSALYLCASSLGDLQNIQYFGAGTRLSVL.

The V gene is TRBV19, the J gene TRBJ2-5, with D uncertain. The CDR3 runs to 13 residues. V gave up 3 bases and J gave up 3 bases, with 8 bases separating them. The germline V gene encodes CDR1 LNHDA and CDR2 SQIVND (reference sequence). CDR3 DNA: TGTGCCAGTAGTATGCTCTGGGAAGAGACCCAGTACTTC. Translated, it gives CASSMLWEETQYF.

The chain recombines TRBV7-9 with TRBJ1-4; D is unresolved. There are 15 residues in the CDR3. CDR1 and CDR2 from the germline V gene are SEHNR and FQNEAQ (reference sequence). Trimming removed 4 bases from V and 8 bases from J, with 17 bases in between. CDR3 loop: CASSSDTYRGEKLFF. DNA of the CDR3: TGTGCCAGCAGCTCAGACACGTACCGCGGGGAAAAACTGTTTTTT. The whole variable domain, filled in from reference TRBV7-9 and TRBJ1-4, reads DTGVSQNPRHKITKRGQNVTFRCDPISEHNRLYWYRQTLGQGPEFLTYFQNEAQLEKSRLLSDRFSAERPKGSFSTLEIQRTEQGDSAMYLCASSSDTYRGEKLFFGSGTQLSVL.

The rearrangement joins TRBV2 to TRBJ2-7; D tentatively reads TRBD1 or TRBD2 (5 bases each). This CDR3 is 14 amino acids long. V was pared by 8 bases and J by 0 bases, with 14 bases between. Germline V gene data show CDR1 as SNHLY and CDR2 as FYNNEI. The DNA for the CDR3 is TGTGCCAGCTCACGGGACCGCGCCTCCTACGAGCAGTACTTC. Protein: CASSRDRASYEQYF. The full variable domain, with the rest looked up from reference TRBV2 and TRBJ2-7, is EPEVTQTPSHQVTQMGQEVILRCVPISNHLYFYWYRQILGQKVEFLVSFYNNEISEKSEIFDDQFSVERPDGSNFTLKIRSTKLEDSAMYFCASSRDRASYEQYFGPGTRLTVT.

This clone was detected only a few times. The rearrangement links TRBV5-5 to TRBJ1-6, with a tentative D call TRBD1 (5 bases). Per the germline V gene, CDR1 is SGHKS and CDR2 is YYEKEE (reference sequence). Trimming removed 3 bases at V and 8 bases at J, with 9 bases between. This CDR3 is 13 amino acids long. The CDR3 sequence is CASSSGTYSPLHF. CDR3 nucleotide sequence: TGTGCCAGCAGCTCCGGGACCTATTCACCCCTCCACTTT.

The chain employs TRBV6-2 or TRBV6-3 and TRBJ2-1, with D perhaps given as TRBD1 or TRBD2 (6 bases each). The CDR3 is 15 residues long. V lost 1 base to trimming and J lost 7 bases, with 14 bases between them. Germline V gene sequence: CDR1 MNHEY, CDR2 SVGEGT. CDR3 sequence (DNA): TGTGCCAGCAGTTACTTAGGGGGGCCAGGGAATGAGCAGTTCTTC. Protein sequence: CASSYLGGPGNEQFF.

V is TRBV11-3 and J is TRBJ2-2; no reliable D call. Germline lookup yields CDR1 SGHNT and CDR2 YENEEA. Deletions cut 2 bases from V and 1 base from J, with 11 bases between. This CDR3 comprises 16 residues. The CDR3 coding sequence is TGTGCCAGCAGCTTATTTGGGGATTTGAACACCGGGGAGCTGTTTTTT. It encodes CASSLFGDLNTGELFF.

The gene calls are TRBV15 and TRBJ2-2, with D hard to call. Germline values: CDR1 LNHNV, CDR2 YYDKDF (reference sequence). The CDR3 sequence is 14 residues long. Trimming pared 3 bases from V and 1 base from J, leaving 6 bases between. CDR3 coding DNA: TGTGCCACCAGCAGGGGGATGAACACCGGGGAGCTGTTTTTT. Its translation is CATSRGMNTGELFF.

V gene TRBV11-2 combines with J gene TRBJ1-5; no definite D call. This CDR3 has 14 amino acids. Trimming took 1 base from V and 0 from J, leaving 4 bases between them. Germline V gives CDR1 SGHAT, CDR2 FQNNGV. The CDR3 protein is CASSLGFSNQPQHF. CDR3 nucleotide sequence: TGTGCCAGCAGCTTAGGTTTTAGCAATCAGCCCCAGCATTTT. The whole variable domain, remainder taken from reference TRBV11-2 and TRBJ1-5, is EAGVAQSPRYKIIEKRQSVAFWCNPISGHATLYWYQQILGQGPKLLIQFQNNGVVDDSQLPKDRFSAERLKGVDSTLKIQPAKLEDSAVYLCASSLGFSNQPQHFGDGTRLSIL.

CDR3 residues: CASSPRGGPNTGELFF. In DNA form, the CDR3 reads TGTGCCAGCAGCCCCCGCGGGGGCCCGAACACCGGGGAGCTGTTTTTT. The rearrangement joins TRBV7-9 to TRBJ2-2; a weak D match, TRBD2 (7 bases). V was shortened by 5 bases and J by 0 bases, with 13 bases between the two germline ends. CDR1 is SEHNR and CDR2 is FQNEAQ in the germline V gene (reference sequence). CDR3 length: 16 amino acids.

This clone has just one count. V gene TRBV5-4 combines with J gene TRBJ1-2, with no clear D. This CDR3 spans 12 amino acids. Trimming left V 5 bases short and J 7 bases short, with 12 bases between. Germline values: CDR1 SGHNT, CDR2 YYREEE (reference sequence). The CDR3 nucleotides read TGTGCCAGCAGATCGGTAAATAGTGGCTACACCTTC. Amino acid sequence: CASRSVNSGYTF.

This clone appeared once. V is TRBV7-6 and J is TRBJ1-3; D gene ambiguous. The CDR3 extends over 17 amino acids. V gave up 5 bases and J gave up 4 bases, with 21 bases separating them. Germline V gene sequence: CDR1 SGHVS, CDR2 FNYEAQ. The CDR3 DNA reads TGTGCCAGCAGCGATCTTATGGGGTCCCCCGCAGGAAACACCATATATTTT. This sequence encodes CASSDLMGSPAGNTIYF.

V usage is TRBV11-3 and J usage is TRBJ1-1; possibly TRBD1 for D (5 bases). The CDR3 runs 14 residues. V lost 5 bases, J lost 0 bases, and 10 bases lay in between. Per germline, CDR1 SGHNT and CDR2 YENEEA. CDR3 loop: CASSPGGMNTEAFF. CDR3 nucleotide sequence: TGTGCCAGCAGCCCGGGGGGGATGAACACTGAAGCTTTCTTT.

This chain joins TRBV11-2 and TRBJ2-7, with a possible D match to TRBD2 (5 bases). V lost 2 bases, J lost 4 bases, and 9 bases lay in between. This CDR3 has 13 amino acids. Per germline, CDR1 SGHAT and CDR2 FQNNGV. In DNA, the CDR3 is TGTGCCAGCAGCTTACTCCGGGATTACGAGCAGTACGTC. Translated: CASSLLRDYEQYV.

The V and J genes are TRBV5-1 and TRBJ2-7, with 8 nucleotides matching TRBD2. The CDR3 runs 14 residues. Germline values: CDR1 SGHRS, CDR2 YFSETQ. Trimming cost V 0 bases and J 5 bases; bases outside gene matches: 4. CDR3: CASSLAGGRNEQYF. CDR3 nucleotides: TGCGCCAGCAGCTTGGCGGGGGGGCGGAACGAGCAGTACTTC.

In DNA form, the CDR3 reads TGTGCCAGCAGTTTGCTAGGCGGGGGGGCCGCAGATACGCAGTATTTT. Translating gives CASSLLGGGAADTQYF. The rearrangement joins TRBV28 to TRBJ2-3; the match to TRBD2 covers 9 bases. This CDR3 region has 16 residues. V shed 3 bases and J 4 bases; nucleotides not matched to a gene: 8. Germline values: CDR1 MDHEN, CDR2 SYDVKM.

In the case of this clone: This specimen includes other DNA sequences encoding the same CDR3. Written as DNA, the CDR3 is TGTGCCAGTAGTATAGTAGCGAACACTGAAGCTTTCTTT. Its translation: CASSIVANTEAFF. V and J are TRBV19 and TRBJ1-1; D gene unclear. The CDR3 contains 13 residues. Trimming shortened V by 1 base and J by 1 base, and 4 bases separated the two germline ends. Germline V gene data show CDR1 as LNHDA and CDR2 as SQIVND (reference sequence).

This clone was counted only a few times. The CDR3 reads CASSLDGTGPGGELFF. In DNA form, the CDR3 reads TGCGCCAGCAGCTTGGATGGGACAGGGCCGGGTGGGGAGCTGTTTTTT. The chain joins TRBV5-1 to TRBJ2-2; 9 bases are a match to TRBD1. This CDR3 is 16 amino acids long. Germline V CDR1 and CDR2: SGHRS, YFSETQ. After removal of 0 bases from V and 8 bases from J, the junction contained 8 bases not matched to a gene.